The clone carrying this TCR beta chain was detected many times. Preparation of the TCRbeta library involved a method that used unique molecular identifiers. TCRdb reanalysed the PCR reads using MiXCR and keeps one entry per CDR3 protein. Seen here are hundreds of thousands of distinct CDR3 sequences, approximately 17% observed once, and the top ten hold approximately 1%. The data were taken from a study of T-cell reconstitution after alpha-beta-depleted transplantation in children. The TCR originated in a human donor who donated a stem cell graft to a child with acute myeloid leukemia. This material consisted of PBMCs from the stem cell graft donor, taken from the stem cell graft.

The CDR3: CASSFGTAYGYTF. The CDR3 DNA follows: TGTGCCAGCAGCTTCGGGACGGCCTATGGCTACACCTTC. V gene TRBV7-8 combines with J gene TRBJ1-2; the D gene is possibly TRBD1 (5 bases). CDR1 is SGHVS and CDR2 is FQNEAQ in the germline V gene. The CDR3 runs to 13 residues. Trimming left V 3 bases short and J 4 bases short, with 9 bases between.